This T cell receptor (beta chain) was found in a study of B cell selection in AIRE deficiency. Findings and caveats of the study: Patient Tconv cells held approximately 30% of Treg sequences shared by healthy donors. Of 3657 shared Treg TCRbeta sequences, 30% to 40% were healthy-donor-only and 7% to 9.5% patient-only. CDR3s were shorter in shared Treg sequences, reflecting few non-templated nucleotide insertions.

Sorting defined conventional CD4 T cells as CD4+CD127+. The method was immunoSEQ multiplex PCR; TCRdb's version includes in-frame clones alone and lacks a portion of them. Of some 25,000 clones in the sample, approximately 96% are singletons; the top ten hold 0.2% to 0.25%. As concerns this clone: Its cognate antigen is unknown.

CDR1 SNHLY and CDR2 FYNNEI come from the germline V gene. V was clipped by 5 bases and J by 2 bases; unmatched bases: 4. The CDR3 covers 15 residues. This sequence joins TRBV2 and TRBJ2-3, with 10 bases aligning to TRBD2. Sequencing was performed on conventional CD4+ T cells sorted from PBMCs. This TCR was recovered from a human donor with AIRE deficiency. CDR3 residues: CASSILAGYTDTQYF. The CDR3 bases are TGTGCCAGCAGTATACTAGCGGGATACACAGATACGCAGTATTTT.